Shown below are 5 T cell receptor beta chains from a single sample sequenced in a study of lymphopenia after photon versus proton radiotherapy. Clones were read by immunoSEQ multiplex PCR, and TCRdb kept only the in-frame ones, dropping some. Of approximately 53,000 clones in the sample, about 92% were seen once. The source material was peripheral blood, sampled from a patient treated with photon-based radiotherapy. Source of these receptors: a woman between 40 and 55 years old with cholangiocarcinoma.

The rearrangement links TRBV6-5 to TRBJ1-3, with no clear D. V was clipped by 0 bases and J by 0 bases, with 9 bases between them. This CDR3 spans 16 amino acids. CDR1 is MNHEY, CDR2 SVGAGI, per germline. The CDR3: CASSYSGVVSGNTIYF. The CDR3 DNA reads TGTGCCAGCAGTTACTCTGGGGTTGTCTCTGGAAACACCATATATTTT.

This sequence joins TRBV10-3 and TRBJ1-2; 11 nucleotides match TRBD1. The CDR3 is 18 residues long. V gave up 4 bases and J gave up 0 bases; unmatched junction bases: 10. Looked up from germline, CDR1 is ENHRY and CDR2 is SYGVKD. Written as DNA, the CDR3 is TGTGCCATCAGTGCCGCCGAGGGACAGGGGGGAGCTAACTATGGCTACACCTTC. Its translation: CAISAAEGQGGANYGYTF.

The chain uses TRBV2 and TRBJ2-7; maybe TRBD1 (5 bases). The V end was cut by 1 base, the J end by 4 bases, with 8 bases between. The germline V gene has CDR1 SNHLY and CDR2 FYNNEI. There are 13 residues in the CDR3. DNA for the CDR3: TGTGCCAGCAGTGAAGACAGGAAGTACGAGCAGTACTTC. Translating gives CASSEDRKYEQYF.

The chain recombines TRBV19 with TRBJ1-2; 7 bases fit TRBD1. V dropped 5 bases and J dropped 0; count of bases not matched to a gene: 9. CDR1 is LNHDA, CDR2 SQIVND, per germline (reference sequence). CDR3 length: 16 amino acids. The CDR3 DNA is TGTGCCAGTAGTGCCCGGGGACAGCGAGCTAACTATGGCTACACCTTC. Translated: CASSARGQRANYGYTF. Using reference TRBV19 and TRBJ1-2 for the parts outside the CDR3, the full variable domain is DGGITQSPKYLFRKEGQNVTLSCEQNLNHDAMYWYRQDPGQGLRLIYYSQIVNDFQKGDIAEGYSVSREKKESFPLTVTSAQKNPTAFYLCASSARGQRANYGYTFGSGTRLTVV.

The chain uses TRBV10-2 and TRBJ2-5; a weak D match, TRBD2 (5 bases). Deletions cut 6 bases from V and 2 bases from J, with 19 bases between. The germline CDR1 and CDR2 sequences are WSHSY and SAAADI. The CDR3 extends over 16 amino acids. CDR3 DNA sequence: TGCGCCAGCAGAGGTAGAGGGATTTTCAATCAAGAGACCCAGTACTTC. Protein: CASRGRGIFNQETQYF.